This is a list of T cell receptor beta chains from one sample in a study of CXCR3-negative and CXCR3-positive naive CD8 T cells. TCRdb reprocessed the 5' RACE reads; each CDR3 protein has one entry and no DNA is given. Its clone listing holds roughly 120,000 distinct CDR3 sequences. Sequenced input: naive CXCR3+ CD8+ T cells from blood. These receptors were collected from a human donor in good health. Some clones in this sample may be carry-over from other donors' samples. CDR3s include the opening cysteine and the closing phenylalanine or tryptophan.

V gene,J gene,CDR3 protein
TRBV21-1,TRBJ1-1,CASSKEQENNEAFF
TRBV27,TRBJ1-2,CASSLQGTNYGYTF
TRBV6-2/TRBV6-3,TRBJ2-7,CASRVSHEQYF
TRBV21-1,TRBJ1-2,CASSQPPDRGDYGYTF
TRBV25-1,TRBJ1-1,CASSEGFTDTEAFF
TRBV5-6,TRBJ2-2,CASSLLRGGFTGELFF
TRBV2,TRBJ2-1,CARDRGQGYNEQFF
TRBV12-3/TRBV12-4,TRBJ1-2,CASSWEGSVISGYAF
TRBV6-6,TRBJ2-1,CASAGVRDEQFF
TRBV19,TRBJ2-7,CASSDGTGLTYEQYF
TRBV7-3,TRBJ2-2,CASSLIAHAGELFF
TRBV7-9,TRBJ1-1,CASSFDTEAFF
TRBV4-1,TRBJ2-2,CASSQGRSGGELFF
TRBV29-1,TRBJ1-1,CSNTGGGEAFF
TRBV5-6,TRBJ2-7,CASSLEARLAGGQYF
TRBV14,TRBJ1-1,CASSLRQPNTEAFF
TRBV7-9,TRBJ1-1,CASSLVEVEDTEAFF
TRBV6-4,TRBJ2-2,CASSDTEGGRELFF
TRBV7-6,TRBJ2-7,CASSPGESYEQYF
TRBV6-4,TRBJ1-1,CASSEQGTTEAFF
TRBV29-1,TRBJ2-1,CSGGQGGYNEQFF
TRBV13,TRBJ1-2,CAIPTGAYGYTF
TRBV12-3/TRBV12-4,TRBJ1-1,CASSLGPVNTEAFF
TRBV7-9,TRBJ2-7,CASRTGHGYEQYF
TRBV12-3/TRBV12-4,TRBJ1-5,CASSFGDGSNQPQHF
TRBV12-3/TRBV12-4,TRBJ1-5,CPSSNDQPQHF
TRBV29-1,TRBJ2-7,CSVELGVPYEQYF
TRBV2,TRBJ2-2,CASSPLAPGRTGELFF
TRBV5-1,TRBJ1-2,CASSSGVSYGYTF
TRBV5-1,TRBJ2-1,CASSLGSGCNNEQFF
TRBV5-4,TRBJ1-1,CASSWEGNTEAFF
TRBV20-1,TRBJ2-3,CSARDRVAASGPDTQYF
TRBV4-1,TRBJ1-5,CASSHLLGDWPQHF
TRBV4-3,TRBJ1-6,CASSPGTGEWSSPLHF
TRBV5-1,TRBJ1-5,CASFKSLWGNQPQHF
TRBV12-3/TRBV12-4,TRBJ2-3,CASSAGRDDTDTQYF
TRBV2,TRBJ2-1,CASREIAAEQFF
TRBV20-1,TRBJ1-1,CSARQGGTEAFF
TRBV29-1,TRBJ1-3,CSVEWTATSGNTIYF
TRBV20-1,TRBJ2-7,CSARVPSGSNTYEQYF
TRBV13,TRBJ1-1,CASSPGQGMTEAFF
TRBV29-1,TRBJ2-7,CSARQGDSNEQYF
TRBV10-1,TRBJ1-1,CASSENRGELNTEAFF
TRBV4-3,TRBJ1-5,CASSQGGDSNQPQHF